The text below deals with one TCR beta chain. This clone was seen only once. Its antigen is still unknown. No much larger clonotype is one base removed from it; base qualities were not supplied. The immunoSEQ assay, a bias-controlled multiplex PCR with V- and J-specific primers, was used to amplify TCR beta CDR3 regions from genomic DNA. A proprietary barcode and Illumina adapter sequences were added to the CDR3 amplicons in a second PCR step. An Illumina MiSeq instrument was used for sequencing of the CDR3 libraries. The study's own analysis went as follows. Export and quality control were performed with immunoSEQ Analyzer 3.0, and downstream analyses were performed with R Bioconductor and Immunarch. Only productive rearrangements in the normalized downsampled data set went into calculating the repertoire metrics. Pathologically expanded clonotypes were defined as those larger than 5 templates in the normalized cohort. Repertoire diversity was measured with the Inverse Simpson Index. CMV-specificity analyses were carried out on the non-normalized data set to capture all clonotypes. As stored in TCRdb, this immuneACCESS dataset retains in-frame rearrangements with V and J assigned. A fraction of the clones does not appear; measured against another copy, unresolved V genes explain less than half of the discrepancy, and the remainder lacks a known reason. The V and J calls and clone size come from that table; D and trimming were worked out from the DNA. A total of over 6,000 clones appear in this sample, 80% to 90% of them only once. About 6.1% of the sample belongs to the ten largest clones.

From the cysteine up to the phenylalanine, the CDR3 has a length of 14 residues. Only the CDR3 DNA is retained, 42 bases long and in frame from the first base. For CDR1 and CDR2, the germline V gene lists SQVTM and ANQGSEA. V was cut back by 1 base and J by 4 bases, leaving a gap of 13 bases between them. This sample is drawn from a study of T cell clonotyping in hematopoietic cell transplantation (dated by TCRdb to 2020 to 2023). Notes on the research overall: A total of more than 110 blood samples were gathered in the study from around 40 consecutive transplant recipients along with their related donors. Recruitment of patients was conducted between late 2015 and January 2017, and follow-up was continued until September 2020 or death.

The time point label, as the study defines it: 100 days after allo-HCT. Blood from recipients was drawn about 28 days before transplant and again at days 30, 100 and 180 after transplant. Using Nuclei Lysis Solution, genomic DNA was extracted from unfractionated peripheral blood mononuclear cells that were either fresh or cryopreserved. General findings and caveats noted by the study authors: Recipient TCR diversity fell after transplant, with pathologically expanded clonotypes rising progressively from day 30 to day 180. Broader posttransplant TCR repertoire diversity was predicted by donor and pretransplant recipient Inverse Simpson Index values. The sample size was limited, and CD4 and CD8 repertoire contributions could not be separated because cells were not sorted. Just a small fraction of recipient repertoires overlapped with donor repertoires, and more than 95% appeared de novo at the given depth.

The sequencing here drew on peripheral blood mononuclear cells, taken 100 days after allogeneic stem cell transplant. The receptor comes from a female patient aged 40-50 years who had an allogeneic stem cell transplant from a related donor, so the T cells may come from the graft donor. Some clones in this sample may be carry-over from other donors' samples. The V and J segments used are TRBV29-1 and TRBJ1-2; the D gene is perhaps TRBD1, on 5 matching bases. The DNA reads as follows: TGCAGCGTTGAAGGCGGGACGGACATCTATGGCTACACCTTC. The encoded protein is CSVEGGTDIYGYTF.